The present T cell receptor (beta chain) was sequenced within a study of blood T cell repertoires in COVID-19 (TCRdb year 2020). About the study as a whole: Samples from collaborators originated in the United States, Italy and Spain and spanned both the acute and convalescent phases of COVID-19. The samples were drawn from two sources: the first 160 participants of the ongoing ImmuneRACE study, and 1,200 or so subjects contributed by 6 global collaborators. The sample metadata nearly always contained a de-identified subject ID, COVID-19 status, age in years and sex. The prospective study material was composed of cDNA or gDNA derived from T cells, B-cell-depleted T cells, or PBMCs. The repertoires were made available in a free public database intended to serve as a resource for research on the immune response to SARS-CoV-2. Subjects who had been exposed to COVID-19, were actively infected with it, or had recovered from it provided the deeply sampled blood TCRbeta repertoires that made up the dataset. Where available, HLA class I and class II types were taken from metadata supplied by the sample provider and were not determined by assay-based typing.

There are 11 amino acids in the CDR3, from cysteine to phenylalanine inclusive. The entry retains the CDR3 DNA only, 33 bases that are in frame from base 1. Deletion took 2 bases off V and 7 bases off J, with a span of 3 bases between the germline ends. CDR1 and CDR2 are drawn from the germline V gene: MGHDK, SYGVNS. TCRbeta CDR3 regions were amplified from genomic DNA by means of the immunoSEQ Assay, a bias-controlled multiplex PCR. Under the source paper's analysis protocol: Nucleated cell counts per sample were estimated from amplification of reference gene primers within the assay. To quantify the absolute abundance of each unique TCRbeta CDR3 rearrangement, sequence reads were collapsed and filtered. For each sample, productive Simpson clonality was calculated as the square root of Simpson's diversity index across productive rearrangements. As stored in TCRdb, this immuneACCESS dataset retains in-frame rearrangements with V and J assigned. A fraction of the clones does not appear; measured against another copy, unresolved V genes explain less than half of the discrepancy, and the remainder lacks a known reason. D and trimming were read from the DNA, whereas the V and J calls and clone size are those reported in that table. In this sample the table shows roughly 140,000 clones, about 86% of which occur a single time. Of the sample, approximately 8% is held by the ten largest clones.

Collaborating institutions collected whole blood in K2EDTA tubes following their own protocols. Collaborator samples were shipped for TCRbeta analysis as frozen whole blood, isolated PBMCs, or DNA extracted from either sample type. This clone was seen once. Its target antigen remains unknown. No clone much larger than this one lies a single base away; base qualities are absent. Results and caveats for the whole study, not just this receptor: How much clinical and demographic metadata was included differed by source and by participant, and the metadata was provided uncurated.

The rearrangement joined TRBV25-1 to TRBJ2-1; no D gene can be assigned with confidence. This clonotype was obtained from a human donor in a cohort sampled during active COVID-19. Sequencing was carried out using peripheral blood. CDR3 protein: CASSERNEQFF. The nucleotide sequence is TGTGCCAGCAGTGAACGTAATGAGCAGTTCTTC.